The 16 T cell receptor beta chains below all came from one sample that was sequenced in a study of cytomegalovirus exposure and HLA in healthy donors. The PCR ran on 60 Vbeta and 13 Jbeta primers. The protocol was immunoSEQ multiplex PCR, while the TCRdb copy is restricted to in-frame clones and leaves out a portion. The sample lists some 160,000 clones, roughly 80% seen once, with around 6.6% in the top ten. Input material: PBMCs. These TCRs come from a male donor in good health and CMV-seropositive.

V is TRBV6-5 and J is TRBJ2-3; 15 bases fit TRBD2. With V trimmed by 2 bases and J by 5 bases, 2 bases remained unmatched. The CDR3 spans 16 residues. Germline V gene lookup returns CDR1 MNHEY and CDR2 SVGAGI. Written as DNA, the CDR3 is TGTGCCAGCAGTTACAGGGGACTAGCGGGGGGAGATACGCAGTATTTT. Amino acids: CASSYRGLAGGDTQYF.

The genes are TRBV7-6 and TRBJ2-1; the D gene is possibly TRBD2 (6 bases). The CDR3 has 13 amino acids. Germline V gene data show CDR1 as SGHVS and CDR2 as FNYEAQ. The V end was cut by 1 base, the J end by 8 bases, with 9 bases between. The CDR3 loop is CASSLDGGDEQFF. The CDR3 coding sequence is TGTGCCAGCAGCTTAGACGGCGGGGATGAGCAGTTCTTC.

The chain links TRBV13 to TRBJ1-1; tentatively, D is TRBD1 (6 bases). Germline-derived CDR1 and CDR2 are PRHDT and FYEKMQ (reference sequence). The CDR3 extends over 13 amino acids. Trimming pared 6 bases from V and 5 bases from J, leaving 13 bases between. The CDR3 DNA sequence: TGTGCCAGCAGGTGGGGGGGCTCGACTGAAGCTTTCTTT. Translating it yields CASRWGGSTEAFF.

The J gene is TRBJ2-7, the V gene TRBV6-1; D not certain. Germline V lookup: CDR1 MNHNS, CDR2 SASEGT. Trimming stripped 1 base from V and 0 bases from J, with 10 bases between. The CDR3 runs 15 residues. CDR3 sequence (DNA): TGTGCCAGCAGTGAAGGTCCCTTCAGCTCCTACGAGCAGTACTTC. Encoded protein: CASSEGPFSSYEQYF.

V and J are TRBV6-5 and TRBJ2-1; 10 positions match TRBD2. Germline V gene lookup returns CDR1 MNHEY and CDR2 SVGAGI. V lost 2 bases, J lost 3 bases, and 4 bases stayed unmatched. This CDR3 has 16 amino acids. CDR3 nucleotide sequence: TGTGCCAGCAGTTACGGACTAGCGGATTACTACAATGAGCAGTTCTTC. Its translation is CASSYGLADYYNEQFF.

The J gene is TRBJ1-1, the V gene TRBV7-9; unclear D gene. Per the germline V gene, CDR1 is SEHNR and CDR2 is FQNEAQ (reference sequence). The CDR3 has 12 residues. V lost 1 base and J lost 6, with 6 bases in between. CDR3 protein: CASSLGRSEAFF. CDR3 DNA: TGTGCCAGCAGCTTAGGGCGGTCTGAAGCTTTCTTT.

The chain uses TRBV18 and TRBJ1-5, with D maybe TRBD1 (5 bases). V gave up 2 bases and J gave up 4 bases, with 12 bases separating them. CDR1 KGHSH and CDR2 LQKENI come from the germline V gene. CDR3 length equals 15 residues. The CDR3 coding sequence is TGTGCCAGCTCACCAAGCTCAAACAGGAATCAGCCCCAGCATTTT. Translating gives CASSPSSNRNQPQHF.

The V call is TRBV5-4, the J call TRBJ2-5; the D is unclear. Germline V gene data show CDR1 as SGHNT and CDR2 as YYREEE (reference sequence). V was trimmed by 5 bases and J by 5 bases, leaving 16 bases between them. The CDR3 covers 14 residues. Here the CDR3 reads CASRETATGETQYF. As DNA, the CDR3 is TGTGCCAGCAGAGAGACCGCGACCGGGGAGACCCAGTACTTC.

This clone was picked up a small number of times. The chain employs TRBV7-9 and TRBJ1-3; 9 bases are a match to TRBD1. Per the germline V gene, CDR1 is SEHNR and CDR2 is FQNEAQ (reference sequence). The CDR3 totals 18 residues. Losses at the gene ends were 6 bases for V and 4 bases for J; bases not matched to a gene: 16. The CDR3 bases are TGTGCCAGCAGTCGAGGAGAGAAACAGGGGGCGCGGGGAAACACCATATATTTT. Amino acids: CASSRGEKQGARGNTIYF.

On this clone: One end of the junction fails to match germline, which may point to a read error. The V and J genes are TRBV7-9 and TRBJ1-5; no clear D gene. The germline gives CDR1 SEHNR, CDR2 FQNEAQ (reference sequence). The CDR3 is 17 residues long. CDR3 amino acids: CSSSPFPGWNSNQPQHF. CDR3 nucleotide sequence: TGTTCCAGCAGCCCTTTTCCAGGATGGAATAGCAATCAGCCCCAGCATTTT.

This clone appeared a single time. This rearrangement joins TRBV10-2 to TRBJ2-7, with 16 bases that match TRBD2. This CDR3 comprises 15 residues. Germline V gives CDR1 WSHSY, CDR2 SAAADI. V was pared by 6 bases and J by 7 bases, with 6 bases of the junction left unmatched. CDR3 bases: TGCGCCAGCAGGGGACTAGCGGGAGGGGCGGAAGAGCAGTACTTC. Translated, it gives CASRGLAGGAEEQYF.

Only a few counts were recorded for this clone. CDR3 protein: CASSKQGSVSPLHF. The CDR3 region has the DNA TGTGCCAGCAGTAAACAGGGTAGTGTCTCACCCCTCCACTTT. V and J are TRBV28 and TRBJ1-6, with D possibly TRBD1 on 6 matching bases. The V gene lost 5 bases and the J gene lost 10 bases, with 15 bases spanning the gap. The germline V gene has CDR1 MDHEN and CDR2 SYDVKM. The CDR3 has 14 residues.

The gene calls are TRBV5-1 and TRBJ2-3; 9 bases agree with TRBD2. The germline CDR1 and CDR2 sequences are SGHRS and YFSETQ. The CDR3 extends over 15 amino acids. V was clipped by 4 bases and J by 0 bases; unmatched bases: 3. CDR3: CASSLSGRSTDTQYF. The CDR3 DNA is TGCGCCAGCAGCCTTAGCGGGAGAAGCACAGATACGCAGTATTTT. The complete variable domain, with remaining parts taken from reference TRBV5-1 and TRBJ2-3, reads KAGVTQTPRYLIKTRGQQVTLSCSPISGHRSVSWYQQTPGQGLQFLFEYFSETQRNKGNFPGRFSGRQFSNSRSEMNVSTLELGDSALYLCASSLSGRSTDTQYFGPGTRLTVL.

CDR3 sequence: CAISESSLEAFF. CDR3 bases: TGTGCCATCAGTGAATCGTCACTAGAAGCTTTCTTT. V gene TRBV10-3 combines with J gene TRBJ1-1; D remains unclear. Germline V CDR1 and CDR2: ENHRY, SYGVKD. V was clipped by 3 bases and J by 8 bases, with 10 bases between them. The CDR3 contains 12 residues.

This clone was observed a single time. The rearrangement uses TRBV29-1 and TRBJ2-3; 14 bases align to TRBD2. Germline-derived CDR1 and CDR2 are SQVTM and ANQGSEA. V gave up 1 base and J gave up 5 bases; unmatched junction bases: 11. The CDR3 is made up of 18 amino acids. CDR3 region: CSVEVLRLAGGRGDTQYF. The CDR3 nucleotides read TGCAGCGTTGAAGTACTCCGACTAGCGGGAGGGAGGGGAGATACGCAGTATTTT.

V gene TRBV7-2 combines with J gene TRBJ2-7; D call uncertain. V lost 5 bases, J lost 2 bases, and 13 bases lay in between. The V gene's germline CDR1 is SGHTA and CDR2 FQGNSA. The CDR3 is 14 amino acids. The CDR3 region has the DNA TGTGCCAGCAGCCCCGCCGGTTCTCCCTACGAGCAGTACTTC. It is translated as CASSPAGSPYEQYF.